This entry lists 24 T cell receptor beta chains sequenced from one sample in a study of persistence of HIV-infected CD4 T cells. The libraries were made with immunoSEQ version 4 in survey mode. The table came from immunoSEQ multiplex PCR; TCRdb's copy has only in-frame clones and leaves some out. The profile covers roughly 41,000 clones, with less than 90% appearing a single time and 1.5% to 2% taken by the ten largest. Stimulation used 10 ug/mL lysate from CMV-infected fibroblasts. CD40L-negative CD69-negative CD45RO-high memory CD4+ T cells were sorted as populations depleted of antigen-responding cells. These receptors have no identified antigens. Here the sequenced sample was CD4+ T cells sorted from PBMCs after approximately 19-hour stimulation, taken from a patient who received antiretroviral therapy. The receptors stem from an adult man with HIV who was CMV-seropositive.

V and J are TRBV4-2 and TRBJ1-3; weak D call: TRBD1 (6 bases). The CDR3 totals 16 residues. Per germline, CDR1 LGHNA and CDR2 YNFKEQ. V was cut by 2 bases and J by 1 base, with 12 bases left in between. The CDR3 here is CASSQIETGSGNTIYF. The CDR3 nucleotides are TGTGCCAGCAGCCAAATAGAAACAGGGTCTGGAAACACCATATATTTT.

The chain has TRBV28 and TRBJ1-2, with unresolved D. Trimming stripped 3 bases from V and 8 bases from J, with 19 bases between. This CDR3 has 15 residues. Germline loops: CDR1 MDHEN, CDR2 SYDVKM. CDR3: CASSFPGSRAGGYTF. CDR3 nucleotides: TGTGCCAGCAGTTTCCCCGGTTCTCGAGCTGGGGGCTACACCTTC.

The genes are TRBV15 and TRBJ2-2, with 7 bases that match TRBD2. The CDR3 spans 14 residues. Germline V gene lookup returns CDR1 LNHNV and CDR2 YYDKDF (reference sequence). V lost 8 bases to trimming and J lost 5 bases; unmatched junction nucleotides: 8. The CDR3, as DNA: TGTGCCACCCGCCTGTGGGAGGGTACCGGGGAGCTGTTTTTT. Translating it yields CATRLWEGTGELFF.

V and J are TRBV28 and TRBJ1-5, with unresolved D. Trimming removed 3 bases from V and 0 bases from J, with 3 bases in between. Looked up from germline, CDR1 is MDHEN and CDR2 is SYDVKM. The length of the CDR3 is 13 residues. The CDR3 loop reads CASSFYSNQPQHF. For the CDR3, the DNA is TGTGCCAGCAGTTTCTATAGCAATCAGCCCCAGCATTTT.

The genes are TRBV7-9 and TRBJ2-3; TRBD2 aligns across 8 bases. Trimming cost V 5 bases and J 4 bases; bases outside gene matches: 8. Germline assignment: CDR1 SEHNR and CDR2 FQNEAQ (reference sequence). The CDR3 is made up of 15 amino acids. The CDR3 DNA reads as TGTGCCAGCAGCATGCGGCGGGGGGATGCAGATACGCAGTATTTT. Translated, it gives CASSMRRGDADTQYF.

This chain joins TRBV23-1 and TRBJ1-2, with unresolved D. TRBV23-1 is labeled an ORF, and its function is uncertain. The CDR3 has 11 residues. Deletions cut 4 bases from V and 4 bases from J, with 4 bases between. The CDR3 sequence is CASSRAYGYTF. The CDR3 DNA reads TGCGCCAGCAGTCGGGCCTATGGCTACACCTTC.

The rearrangement uses TRBV6-5 and TRBJ2-2; perhaps TRBD2 as D (6 bases). CDR1 is MNHEY, CDR2 SVGAGI, per germline. V lost 7 bases to trimming and J lost 4 bases, with 16 bases between them. The CDR3 runs to 15 residues. This chain's CDR3 is CASTRRGESTGELFF. The CDR3, as DNA: TGTGCCAGCACCCGGAGGGGTGAAAGCACCGGGGAGCTGTTTTTT.

The V gene is TRBV24-1, the J gene TRBJ1-2; 8 bases line up with TRBD1. CDR1 is KGHDR and CDR2 is SFDVKD in the germline V gene. The CDR3 loop spans 14 amino acids. J gave up 7 bases and V 4 bases, and 7 bases lay outside the gene matches. CDR3 amino acids: CATSDARTGFGYTF. In nucleotides, the CDR3 is TGTGCCACCAGTGACGCCCGGACAGGGTTTGGCTACACCTTC.

The chain recombines TRBV9 with TRBJ2-1; 9 bases are shared with TRBD2. The CDR3 is 14 amino acids. In germline, CDR1 is SGDLS, CDR2 YYNGEE. Trimming took 0 bases from V and 10 from J; bases not matched to a gene: 5. The CDR3 reads CASSVVSGGKEQFF. In nucleotides, the CDR3 is TGTGCCAGCAGCGTAGTTAGCGGGGGTAAGGAGCAGTTCTTC.

The chain is built from TRBV2 and TRBJ2-2, with D perhaps given as TRBD1 or TRBD2 (7 bases each). Trimming removed 7 bases at V and 1 base at J, with 10 bases between. The CDR3 spans 14 residues. CDR1 and CDR2 (germline): SNHLY, FYNNEI. The CDR3 spells CASKRDRNTGELFF. CDR3 in DNA: TGTGCCAGCAAGCGGGACAGGAACACCGGGGAGCTGTTTTTT.

This clone appeared once. The chain combines TRBV2 with TRBJ1-1; possible D gene TRBD1, 5 bases. CDR1 and CDR2 (germline): SNHLY, FYNNEI. This CDR3 comprises 14 residues. The V end was cut by 0 bases, the J end by 3 bases, with 8 bases between. The CDR3 DNA is TGTGCCAGCAGTGAAGCGAGGGACCACACTGAAGCTTTCTTT. It is translated as CASSEARDHTEAFF.

The chain is built from TRBV6-5 and TRBJ2-3; D ambiguous. The CDR3 extends over 15 amino acids. The germline V gene encodes CDR1 MNHEY and CDR2 SVGAGI. Trimming stripped 0 bases from V and 5 bases from J, with 12 bases between. In nucleotides, the CDR3 is TGTGCCAGCAGTTACTCTCCTAGTTCAGGAGATACGCAGTATTTT. It yields the protein CASSYSPSSGDTQYF.

The chain recombines TRBV6-5 with TRBJ2-7, with a possible D match to TRBD2 (6 bases). The CDR3 totals 14 residues. V gave up 8 bases and J gave up 0 bases, with 14 bases separating them. Per the germline V gene, CDR1 is MNHEY and CDR2 is SVGAGI. The DNA for the CDR3 is TGTGCCAGCGATCGGAGGGCCAGCTCCTACGAGCAGTACTTC. Residues: CASDRRASSYEQYF.

This clone appeared a few times. V is TRBV6-5 and J is TRBJ1-2; 7 bases map to TRBD1. The CDR3 totals 14 residues. Germline CDR1 MNHEY, CDR2 SVGAGI. The J segment lost 4 bases and the V segment lost 0 bases, leaving 2 bases of the junction unmatched. The CDR3 spells CASSYSNRGYGYTF. CDR3 nucleotide sequence: TGTGCCAGCAGTTACTCGAACAGGGGCTATGGCTACACCTTC.

Note on this clone: This sample includes further DNA sequences coding for the same CDR3. This chain connects TRBV5-5 to TRBJ1-4; the D is unclear. Trimming shortened V by 0 bases and J by 8 bases, and 2 bases separated the two germline ends. CDR1 SGHKS and CDR2 YYEKEE come from the germline V gene (reference sequence). The CDR3 extends over 11 amino acids. The CDR3 reads CASSLEEKLFF. The CDR3 nucleotides are TGTGCCAGCAGCTTGGAGGAAAAACTGTTTTTT.

V is TRBV7-3 and J is TRBJ2-3, with D unresolved. CDR3 length equals 14 residues. Per the germline V gene, CDR1 is SGHTA and CDR2 is FQGTGA. V was trimmed by 2 bases and J by 2 bases, leaving 8 bases between them. CDR3: CASSLQGTTDTQYF. In DNA form, the CDR3 reads TGTGCCAGCAGCTTACAAGGAACCACAGATACGCAGTATTTT. Supplemented by reference TRBV7-3 and TRBJ2-3, the full variable domain reads GAGVSQTPSNKVTEKGKYVELRCDPISGHTALYWYRQSLGQGPEFLIYFQGTGAADDSGLPNDRFFAVRPEGSVSTLKIQRTERGDSAVYLCASSLQGTTDTQYFGPGTRLTVL.

The chain links TRBV30 to TRBJ1-1, with D possibly being TRBD1 (5 bases). The V gene's germline CDR1 is GTSNPN and CDR2 SVGIG (reference sequence). Trimming took 8 bases from V and 3 from J, leaving 13 bases between them. The CDR3 consists of 12 residues. The CDR3 spells CAGTALDTEAFF. CDR3 bases: TGTGCCGGGACCGCCTTGGACACTGAAGCTTTCTTT.

In this sample, this clone turned up a few times. The V call is TRBV3-1 (or the pseudogene TRBV3-2), the J call TRBJ2-2; no reliable D call. Germline CDR1 and CDR2: LGHDT and YNNKEL (reference sequence). The CDR3 has 13 residues. Trimming removed 1 base from V and 6 bases from J, with 6 bases in between. CDR3 amino acids: CASSQVEAGELFF. CDR3 nucleotides: TGTGCCAGCAGCCAAGTAGAAGCCGGGGAGCTGTTTTTT.

V and J are TRBV29-1 and TRBJ2-2; 12 nucleotides match TRBD2. Germline lookup yields CDR1 SQVTM and CDR2 ANQGSEA. This CDR3 has 17 residues. V gave up 2 bases and J gave up 4 bases; unmatched junction bases: 8. The CDR3, as DNA: TGCAGCGTTGAAAGTGCGACTAGCGGGGGAGCCACCGGGGAGCTGTTTTTT. Translated: CSVESATSGGATGELFF.

V gene TRBV2 combines with J gene TRBJ1-4, with a tentative D call TRBD1 (5 bases). The germline CDR1 and CDR2 sequences are SNHLY and FYNNEI. The germline V and J ends were trimmed by 5 bases and 4 bases, with 11 bases remaining between them. The CDR3 consists of 14 residues. The chain's CDR3 is CASSRGQLNEKLFF. The CDR3, as DNA: TGTGCCAGCAGTCGAGGACAACTTAATGAAAAACTGTTTTTT. Supplemented by reference TRBV2 and TRBJ1-4, the full variable domain reads EPEVTQTPSHQVTQMGQEVILRCVPISNHLYFYWYRQILGQKVEFLVSFYNNEISEKSEIFDDQFSVERPDGSNFTLKIRSTKLEDSAMYFCASSRGQLNEKLFFGSGTQLSVL.

In DNA form, the CDR3 reads TGTGCCAGTAGTTCCTCTAGCGGAAGCACAGATACGCAGTATTTT. Its translation: CASSSSSGSTDTQYF. The rearrangement links TRBV19 to TRBJ2-3; 7 bases are a match to TRBD2. The CDR3 contains 15 residues. Germline V gene sequence: CDR1 LNHDA, CDR2 SQIVND (reference sequence). The trim removed 5 bases at V and 0 bases at J, leaving 5 bases unmatched.

A single count supports this clone. J is TRBJ1-2 and V is TRBV5-4, with D perhaps TRBD1 (5 bases). V shed 6 bases and J shed 7 bases, with 19 bases lying between them. Germline CDR1 reads SGHNT; CDR2 reads YYREEE (reference sequence). The length of the CDR3 is 14 residues. The CDR3 sequence is CASTGGQLKGGYTF. CDR3 bases: TGTGCCAGCACTGGGGGTCAATTGAAGGGTGGCTACACCTTC.

CDR3 in amino acids: CASSFGRVEQYF. CDR3 DNA: TGTGCCAGCAGTTTTGGCCGCGTGGAGCAGTACTTC. The chain recombines TRBV28 with TRBJ2-7; D remains ambiguous. The CDR3 sequence is 12 residues long. Germline lookup yields CDR1 MDHEN and CDR2 SYDVKM. V lost 3 bases, J lost 7 bases, and 10 bases lay in between. The complete variable domain, with remaining parts taken from reference TRBV28 and TRBJ2-7, reads DVKVTQSSRYLVKRTGEKVFLECVQDMDHENMFWYRQDPGLGLRLIYFSYDVKMKEKGDIPEGYSVSREKKERFSLILESASTNQTSMYLCASSFGRVEQYFGPGTRLTVT.

This clone was recorded once. V usage is TRBV7-3 and J usage is TRBJ2-7, with TRBD2 identical over 12 bases. CDR3 length: 15 residues. The junction had 2 bases not matched to a gene; V was cut back by 3 bases and J by 2 bases. Germline-derived CDR1 and CDR2 are SGHTA and FQGTGA. Here the CDR3 DNA reads TGTGCCAGCAGCTTGACTAGCGGGGGAACCTACGAGCAGTACTTC. This sequence encodes CASSLTSGGTYEQYF.